The rows below give T cell receptor beta chains drawn from one sample of a study of cytomegalovirus exposure and HLA in healthy donors. Sequencing was performed with immunoSEQ multiplex PCR; in TCRdb, only in-frame clones are kept and a portion is missing. In the table there are approximately 210,000 clones, around 88% of which are singletons. The specimen sequenced was PBMCs. The receptor set was obtained from a young woman in good health and CMV-seronegative. The CDR3 runs from the conserved cysteine through the conserved F or W. Fields, in order: D gene, J gene, clone size, V gene, CDR3 DNA, CDR3 protein. A D gene is named only where the DNA matches it firmly. Some rows mark clone size as missing; the rest say once, few, many or name a class of expanded clone.

NA TRBJ2-1 NA TRBV7-2 TGTGCCAGCAGCTTATTTTTAGTCAATGAGCAGTTCTTC CASSLFLVNEQFF
NA TRBJ1-1 once TRBV5-1 TGCGCCAGCAGCTTGTTCACAGGGAGGAACACTGAAGCTTTCTTT CASSLFTGRNTEAFF
NA TRBJ1-2 few TRBV20-1 TGCAGTGCTAGAGGACTGGAGGGCTACACCTTC CSARGLEGYTF
NA TRBJ2-1 NA TRBV11-3 TGTGCCAGCAGCTTGTCGGGAGTCGGGGTCAATGAGCAGTTCTTC CASSLSGVGVNEQFF
TRBD1 TRBJ1-2 once TRBV2 TGTGCCAGCAGGACAGGGGGTGCGAATGGCTACACCTTC CASRTGGANGYTF
NA TRBJ1-4 NA TRBV30 TGTGCCGGCCAGGGGACATCGGTTAATGAAAAACTGTTTTTT CAGQGTSVNEKLFF
TRBD1 TRBJ2-3 NA TRBV10-3 TGTGCCATCAAGGGGGCGAGAGTGGAAGATACGCAGTATTTT CAIKGARVEDTQYF
TRBD1 TRBJ2-2 few TRBV5-1 TGCGCCAGACCGGGACAGGGGCCCCCGAACACCGGGGAGCTGTTTTTT CARPGQGPPNTGELFF
TRBD1 TRBJ2-1 NA TRBV19 TGTGCCAGTACCCCGGACAGGGGAAGCCTTAGTAATGAGCAGTTCTTC CASTPDRGSLSNEQFF
NA TRBJ2-5 NA TRBV6-5 TGTGCCAGCAGTTACTCTCCCAGGGTCCAAGAGACCCAGTACTTC CASSYSPRVQETQYF
TRBD1 TRBJ2-3 NA TRBV28 TGTGCCAGCAGCCCCGGGACAGGGTTTTCCACAGATACGCAGTATTTT CASSPGTGFSTDTQYF
NA TRBJ1-1 NA TRBV7-9 TGTGCCAGCACACAGGTTTTATACACTGAAGCTTTCTTT CASTQVLYTEAFF
NA TRBJ1-2 NA TRBV30 TGTGCCTGGAGCTCGCAGGGCCGGAACTATGGCTACACCTTC CAWSSQGRNYGYTF
TRBD2 TRBJ2-5 NA TRBV6-1 TGTGCCAGCAGTGAATATAGCGGGGCCGCCGAGACCCAGTACTTC CASSEYSGAAETQYF
TRBD2 TRBJ2-7 NA TRBV4-3 TGCGCCAGCAGCCCCACTAGCGGGCCGTCCTACGAGCAGTACTTC CASSPTSGPSYEQYF
TRBD1 TRBJ2-1 NA TRBV19 TGTGCCAGTAGGCGGGACAGGGCGTACAATGAGCAGTTCTTC CASRRDRAYNEQFF
NA TRBJ2-3 NA TRBV4-2 TGTGTTCCACCCTGCGGAGATACGCAGTATTTT CVPPCGDTQYF
NA TRBJ2-5 NA TRBV28 TGTGCCAGCCGGAACATAGGGGGTCATGCTCGTGGGACCCAGTACTTC CASRNIGGHARGTQYF
TRBD1 TRBJ2-7 NA TRBV2 TGTGCCAGCAGTTCCCGGACAGGGGACTACGAGCAGTACTTC CASSSRTGDYEQYF
NA TRBJ1-4 few TRBV5-1 TGCGCCAGCAGAGATGACCACAGGAAAACGTTT CASRDDHRKTF
TRBD1 TRBJ2-3 NA TRBV29-1 TGCAGCGTTTTGCCCGAGCTTAGCCAGGGGGCATCAGATACGCAGTATTTT CSVLPELSQGASDTQYF
TRBD2 TRBJ2-2 NA TRBV19 TGTGCCAGTAGTACCCCGGGACTATATACCGGGGAGCTGTTTTTT CASSTPGLYTGELFF
TRBD1 TRBJ2-4 once TRBV4-1 TGCGCCAGCAGCCCACTATCGGGACAGCAAAAAAACATTCAGTACTTC CASSPLSGQQKNIQYF
NA TRBJ2-1 NA TRBV5-1 TGCGCCAGCAGCCCGGGGACTGCCAATGAGCAGTTCTTC CASSPGTANEQFF
NA TRBJ2-3 NA TRBV6-1 TGTGCCAGCAGTGAATTGAGGGCTTCCACAGATACGCAGTATTTT CASSELRASTDTQYF
NA TRBJ2-7 once TRBV2 TGTGCCAGCAGTGTCAAATCATTTTACGAGCAGTACTTC CASSVKSFYEQYF
NA TRBJ2-5 NA TRBV4-1 TGCGCCAGCAGCCAGCGACCGGGGATCCGGGAGACCCAGTACTTC CASSQRPGIRETQYF
TRBD1 TRBJ1-1 NA TRBV9 TGTGCCAGCAGCTTGGCCGGGACAGGGGACACTGAAGCTTTCTTT CASSLAGTGDTEAFF
NA TRBJ1-4 NA TRBV11-2 TGTGCCAGCAGCTTAGGCCCGGGGGATGAAAAACTGTTTTTT CASSLGPGDEKLFF
NA TRBJ2-7 NA TRBV1 TGCACCAGCAGCCAAGAGGGTTTCTGGGGCCACGAGCAGTACTTC CTSSQEGFWGHEQYF
NA TRBJ1-1 once TRBV10-3 TGTGCCATCAGTGGGACAGAGAACACTGAAGCTTTCTTT CAISGTENTEAFF
NA TRBJ2-3 NA TRBV21-1 TGTGCCAGCAGCACCGGACAGGGTTGCGCAGATACGCAGTATTTT CASSTGQGCADTQYF
NA TRBJ2-2 NA TRBV27 TGTGCCAGCAGTTTATCACCAGCGGAAAGGACGAACACCGGGGAGCTGTTTTTT CASSLSPAERTNTGELFF
TRBD1 TRBJ1-3 NA TRBV28 TGTGCCAGCAGTTCCGGACAGGGGGCGAAAGGAAACACCATATATTTT CASSSGQGAKGNTIYF
TRBD2 TRBJ2-1 NA TRBV27 TGTGCCAGCAGTTTCACGGGAGGTATCAATGAGCAGTTCTTC CASSFTGGINEQFF
TRBD1 TRBJ2-1 NA TRBV28 TGTGCCAGCAGTGCGTATACAGGGGACCAGTTCTTC CASSAYTGDQFF
NA TRBJ1-5 NA TRBV30 TGTGCCTGGAGGGGAAGGGGGGAGGGTCAGCCCCAGCATTTT CAWRGRGEGQPQHF
NA TRBJ1-5 NA TRBV6-5 TGTGCCAGCAGTTACTCGGAGCTTCAGCCCCAGCATTTT CASSYSELQPQHF
NA TRBJ2-1 NA TRBV9 TGTGCCAGCAGCGTATCGGGGGAGGACAATGAGCAGTTCTTC CASSVSGEDNEQFF
NA TRBJ2-1 NA TRBV4-1 TGCGCCAGCAGCCGGGGGGTTGAGCAGTTCTTC CASSRGVEQFF
TRBD1 TRBJ1-5 NA TRBV30 TGTGCCTACCGACAGGGACGCCAGCCCCAGCATTTT CAYRQGRQPQHF
NA TRBJ2-1 once TRBV12-5 TGTGCTAGTGGTTTGGTACTTTCGGCGGGAAGTCGTGAGCAGTTCTTC CASGLVLSAGSREQFF
NA TRBJ1-5 NA TRBV6-1 TGTGCCAGCAGCCCCGGGCGACAGCCCAATCAGCCCCAGCATTTT CASSPGRQPNQPQHF
TRBD1 TRBJ2-7 once TRBV7-2 TGTGCCAGCAGCCCGCGGGACAGGGCTACCTACGAGCAGTACTTC CASSPRDRATYEQYF
NA TRBJ2-5 NA TRBV28 TGTGCCAGCAGTTCAGTTCGAGGGATGGAGACCCAGTACTTC CASSSVRGMETQYF
TRBD1 TRBJ1-5 NA TRBV5-4 TGTGCCAGCAGCGCAGGGGGCGGCAATCAGCCCCAGCATTTT CASSAGGGNQPQHF
TRBD2 TRBJ2-7 NA TRBV27 TGTGCCAGCAGGACCGGGACTAGCGGGACCATGGAACAGTACTTC CASRTGTSGTMEQYF
NA TRBJ2-7 NA TRBV10-1 TGCGCCAGCTCCGAGGCGGAGAACGAGCAGTACTTC CASSEAENEQYF
NA TRBJ2-7 NA TRBV6-6 TGTGCCAGCAGTTACGCAGGGTCCTACGAGCAGTACTTC CASSYAGSYEQYF
NA TRBJ1-4 NA TRBV19 TGTGCCAGTAGTACTTCCTTTAATGAAAAACTGTTTTTT CASSTSFNEKLFF
NA TRBJ2-7 few TRBV9 TGTGCCAGCAGCCTTGACAGTGGGGCGGGGGAGCAGTACTTC CASSLDSGAGEQYF
NA TRBJ2-7 NA TRBV19 TGTGCCAGTAGTATCGTTTTCCGAGCCTACGAGCAGTACTTC CASSIVFRAYEQYF
NA TRBJ2-5 once TRBV14 TGTGCCAGCAGCCATTTGTCTAGCCGGGGGACCCAGTACTTC CASSHLSSRGTQYF
TRBD2 TRBJ2-1 few TRBV6-1 TGTGCCAGCAGGGACGGACTAGCGGGATATGAGCAGTTCTTC CASRDGLAGYEQFF
NA TRBJ2-7 NA TRBV15 TGTGCCACCAGCAGTGGGCAGGGATCCTACGAGCAGTACTTC CATSSGQGSYEQYF
NA TRBJ1-5 NA TRBV28 TGTGCCAGCAGTCCAGGGCTTCATAGCAATCAGCCCCAGCATTTT CASSPGLHSNQPQHF